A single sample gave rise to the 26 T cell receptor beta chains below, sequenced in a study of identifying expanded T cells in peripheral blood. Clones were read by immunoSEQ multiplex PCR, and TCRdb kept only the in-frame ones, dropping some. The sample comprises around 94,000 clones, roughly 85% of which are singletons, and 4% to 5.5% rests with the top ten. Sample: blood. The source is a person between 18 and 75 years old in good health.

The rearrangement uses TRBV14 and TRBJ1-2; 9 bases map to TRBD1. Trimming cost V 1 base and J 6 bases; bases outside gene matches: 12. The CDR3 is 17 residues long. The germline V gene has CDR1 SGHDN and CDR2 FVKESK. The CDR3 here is CASSQVGQGSPRDGYTF. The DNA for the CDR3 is TGTGCCAGCAGCCAAGTGGGACAGGGATCCCCACGAGATGGCTACACCTTC.

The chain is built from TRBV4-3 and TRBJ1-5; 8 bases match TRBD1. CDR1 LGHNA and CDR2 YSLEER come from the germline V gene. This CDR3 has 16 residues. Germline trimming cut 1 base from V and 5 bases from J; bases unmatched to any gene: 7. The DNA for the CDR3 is TGCGCCAGCAGCCAAGGGGGGTCAGGGGGCGATCAGCCCCAGCATTTT. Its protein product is CASSQGGSGGDQPQHF.

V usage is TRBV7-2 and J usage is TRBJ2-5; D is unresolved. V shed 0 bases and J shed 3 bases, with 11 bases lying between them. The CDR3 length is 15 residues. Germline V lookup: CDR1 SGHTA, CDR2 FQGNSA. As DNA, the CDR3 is TGTGCCAGCAGCTTAGCGCGTTGGGATAAAGAGACCCAGTACTTC. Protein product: CASSLARWDKETQYF.

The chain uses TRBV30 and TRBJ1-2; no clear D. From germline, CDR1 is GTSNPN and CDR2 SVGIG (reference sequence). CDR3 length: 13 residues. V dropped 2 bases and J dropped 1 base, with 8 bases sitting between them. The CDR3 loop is CAWSINSNYGYTF. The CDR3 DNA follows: TGTGCCTGGAGTATCAACAGTAACTATGGCTACACCTTC.

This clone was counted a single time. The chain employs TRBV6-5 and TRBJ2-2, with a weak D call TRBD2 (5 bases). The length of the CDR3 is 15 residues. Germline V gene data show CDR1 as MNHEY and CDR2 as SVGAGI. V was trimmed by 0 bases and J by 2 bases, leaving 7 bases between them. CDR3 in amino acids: CASSYSGSNTGELFF. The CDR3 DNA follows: TGTGCCAGCAGTTACTCAGGGAGTAACACCGGGGAGCTGTTTTTT.

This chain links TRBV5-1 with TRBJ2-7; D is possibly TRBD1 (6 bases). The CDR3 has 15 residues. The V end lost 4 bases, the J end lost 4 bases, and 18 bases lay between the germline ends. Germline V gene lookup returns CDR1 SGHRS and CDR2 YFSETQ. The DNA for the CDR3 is TGCGCCAGCAGCGGCAGGGACACGGAAGGATACGAGCAGTACTTC. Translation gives CASSGRDTEGYEQYF.

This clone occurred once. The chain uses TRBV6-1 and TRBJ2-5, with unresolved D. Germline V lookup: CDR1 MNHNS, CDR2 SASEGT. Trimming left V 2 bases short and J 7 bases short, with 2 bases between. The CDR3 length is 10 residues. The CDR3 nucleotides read TGTGCCAGCAGTGAACGGACCCAGTACTTC. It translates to CASSERTQYF.

The CDR3 coding sequence is TGTGCCAGCAGCTTACTAGCGGGGGGGCCGGAGGATACGCAGTATTTT. It is translated as CASSLLAGGPEDTQYF. V usage is TRBV11-1 and J usage is TRBJ2-3; 12 nucleotides align to TRBD2. Losses at the gene ends were 2 bases for V and 6 bases for J; bases not matched to a gene: 6. The CDR3 length is 16 residues. From germline, CDR1 is SGHAT and CDR2 FQDESV (reference sequence). The whole variable domain, filled in from reference TRBV11-1 and TRBJ2-3, reads EAEVAQSPRYKITEKSQAVAFWCDPISGHATLYWYRQILGQGPELLVQFQDESVVDDSQLPKDRFSAERLKGVDSTLKIQPAELGDSAMYLCASSLLAGGPEDTQYFGPGTRLTVL.

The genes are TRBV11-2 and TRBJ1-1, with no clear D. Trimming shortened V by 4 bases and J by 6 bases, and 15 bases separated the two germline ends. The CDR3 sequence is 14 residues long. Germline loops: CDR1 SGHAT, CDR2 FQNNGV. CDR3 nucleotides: TGTGCCAGCAGCTCGTACCGTTTGGGCCCTGAAGCTTTCTTT. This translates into CASSSYRLGPEAFF. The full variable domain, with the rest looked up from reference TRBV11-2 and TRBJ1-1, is EAGVAQSPRYKIIEKRQSVAFWCNPISGHATLYWYQQILGQGPKLLIQFQNNGVVDDSQLPKDRFSAERLKGVDSTLKIQPAKLEDSAVYLCASSSYRLGPEAFFGQGTRLTVV.

In nucleotides, the CDR3 is TGTGCCATCAGGTCTGGGGGCGATGGCTACACCTTC. Amino acid sequence: CAIRSGGDGYTF. The chain has TRBV10-3 and TRBJ1-2; possible D gene TRBD1, 6 bases. Trimming shortened V by 6 bases and J by 6 bases, and 11 bases separated the two germline ends. Germline values: CDR1 ENHRY, CDR2 SYGVKD. The CDR3 runs to 12 residues.

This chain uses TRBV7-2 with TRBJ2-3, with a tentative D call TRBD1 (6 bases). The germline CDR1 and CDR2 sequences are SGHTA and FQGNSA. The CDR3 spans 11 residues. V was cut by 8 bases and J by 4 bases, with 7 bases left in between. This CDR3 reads CASGGADTQYF. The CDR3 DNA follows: TGTGCCAGCGGGGGCGCAGATACGCAGTATTTT.

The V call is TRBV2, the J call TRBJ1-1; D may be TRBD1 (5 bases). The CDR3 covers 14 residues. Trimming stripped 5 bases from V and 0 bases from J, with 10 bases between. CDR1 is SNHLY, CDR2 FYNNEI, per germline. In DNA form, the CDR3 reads TGTGCCAGCAGTCGACAGCCGATGAACACTGAAGCTTTCTTT. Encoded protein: CASSRQPMNTEAFF. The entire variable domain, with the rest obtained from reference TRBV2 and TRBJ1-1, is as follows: EPEVTQTPSHQVTQMGQEVILRCVPISNHLYFYWYRQILGQKVEFLVSFYNNEISEKSEIFDDQFSVERPDGSNFTLKIRSTKLEDSAMYFCASSRQPMNTEAFFGQGTRLTVV.

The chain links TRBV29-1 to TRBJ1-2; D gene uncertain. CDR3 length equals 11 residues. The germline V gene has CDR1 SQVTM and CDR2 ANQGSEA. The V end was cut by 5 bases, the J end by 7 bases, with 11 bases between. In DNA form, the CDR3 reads TGCAGCGTTCCGGCCCCGGCTGGCTACACCTTC. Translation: CSVPAPAGYTF.

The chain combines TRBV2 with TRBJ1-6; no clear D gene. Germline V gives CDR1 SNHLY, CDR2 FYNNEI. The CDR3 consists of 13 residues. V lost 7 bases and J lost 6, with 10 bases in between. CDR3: CASTRRGNSPLHF. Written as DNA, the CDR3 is TGTGCCAGCACGAGGCGGGGTAATTCACCCCTCCACTTT.

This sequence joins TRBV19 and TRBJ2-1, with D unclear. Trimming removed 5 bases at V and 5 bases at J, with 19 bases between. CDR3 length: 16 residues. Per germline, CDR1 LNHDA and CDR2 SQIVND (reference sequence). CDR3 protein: CASSGKRRVLNNEQFF. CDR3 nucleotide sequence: TGTGCCAGTAGTGGAAAACGCCGCGTACTGAACAATGAGCAGTTCTTC.

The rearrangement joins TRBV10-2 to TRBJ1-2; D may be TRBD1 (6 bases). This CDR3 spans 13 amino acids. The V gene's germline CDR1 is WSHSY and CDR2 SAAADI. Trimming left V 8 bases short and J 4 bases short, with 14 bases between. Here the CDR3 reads CASDGGVGYGYTF. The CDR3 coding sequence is TGCGCCAGCGATGGGGGCGTCGGCTATGGCTACACCTTC.

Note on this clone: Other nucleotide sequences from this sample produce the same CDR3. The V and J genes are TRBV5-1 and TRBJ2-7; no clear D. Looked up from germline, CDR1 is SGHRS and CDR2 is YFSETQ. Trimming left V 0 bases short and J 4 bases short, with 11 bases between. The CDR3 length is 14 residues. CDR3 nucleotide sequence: TGCGCCAGCAGCTTGGTTGTCAGCCCATACGAGCAGTACTTC. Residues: CASSLVVSPYEQYF.

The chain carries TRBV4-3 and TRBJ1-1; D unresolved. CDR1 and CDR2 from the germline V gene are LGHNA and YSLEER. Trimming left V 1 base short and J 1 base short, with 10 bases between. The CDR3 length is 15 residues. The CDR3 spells CASSQGSGPNTEAFF. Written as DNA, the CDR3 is TGCGCCAGCAGCCAAGGATCAGGACCGAACACTGAAGCTTTCTTT.

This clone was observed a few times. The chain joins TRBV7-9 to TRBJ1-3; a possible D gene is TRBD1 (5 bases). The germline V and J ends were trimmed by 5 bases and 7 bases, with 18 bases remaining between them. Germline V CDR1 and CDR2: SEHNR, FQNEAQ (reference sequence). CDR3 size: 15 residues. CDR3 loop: CASSQGSGLLNTIYF. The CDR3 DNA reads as TGTGCCAGCAGCCAGGGCTCGGGTTTGCTTAACACCATATATTTT. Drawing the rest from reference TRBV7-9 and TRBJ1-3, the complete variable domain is DTGVSQNPRHKITKRGQNVTFRCDPISEHNRLYWYRQTLGQGPEFLTYFQNEAQLEKSRLLSDRFSAERPKGSFSTLEIQRTEQGDSAMYLCASSQGSGLLNTIYFGEGSWLTVV.

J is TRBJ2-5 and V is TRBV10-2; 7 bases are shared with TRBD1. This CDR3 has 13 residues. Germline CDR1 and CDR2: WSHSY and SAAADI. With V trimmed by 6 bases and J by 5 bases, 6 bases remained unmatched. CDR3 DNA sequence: TGCGCCAGCAGCCTAGGGGGCTGGGAGACCCAGTACTTC. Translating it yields CASSLGGWETQYF.

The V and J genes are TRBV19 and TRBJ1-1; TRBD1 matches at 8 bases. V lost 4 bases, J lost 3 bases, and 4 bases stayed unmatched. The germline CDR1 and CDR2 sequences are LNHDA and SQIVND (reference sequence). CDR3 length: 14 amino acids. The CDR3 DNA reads TGTGCCAGTAGTAAACTGGACAGGGACACTGAAGCTTTCTTT. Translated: CASSKLDRDTEAFF.

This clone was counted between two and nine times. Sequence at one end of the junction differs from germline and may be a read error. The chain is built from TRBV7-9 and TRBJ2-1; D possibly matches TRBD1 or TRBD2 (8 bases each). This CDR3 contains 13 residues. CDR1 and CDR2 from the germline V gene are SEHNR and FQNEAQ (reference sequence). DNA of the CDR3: TGTGCCAGCAGCTTGGACAGGGCGGGAGGTAGGGTCTTC. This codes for CASSLDRAGGRVF. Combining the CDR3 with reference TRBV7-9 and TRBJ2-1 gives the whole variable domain DTGVSQNPRHKITKRGQNVTFRCDPISEHNRLYWYRQTLGQGPEFLTYFQNEAQLEKSRLLSDRFSAERPKGSFSTLEIQRTEQGDSAMYLCASSLDRAGGRVFGPGTRLTVL.

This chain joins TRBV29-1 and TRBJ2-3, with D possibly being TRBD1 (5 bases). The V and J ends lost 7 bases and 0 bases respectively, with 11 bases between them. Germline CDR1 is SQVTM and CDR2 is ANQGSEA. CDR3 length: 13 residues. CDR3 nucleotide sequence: TGCAGCGCCAGAAGGGGTAGCACAGATACGCAGTATTTT. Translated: CSARRGSTDTQYF.

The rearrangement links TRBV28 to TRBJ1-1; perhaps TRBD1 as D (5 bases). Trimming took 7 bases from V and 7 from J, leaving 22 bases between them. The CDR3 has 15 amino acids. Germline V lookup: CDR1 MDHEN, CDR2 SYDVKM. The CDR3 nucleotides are TGTGCCAGCACTAAAATGAGCGGACGGGACGGTGAAGCTTTCTTT. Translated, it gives CASTKMSGRDGEAFF.

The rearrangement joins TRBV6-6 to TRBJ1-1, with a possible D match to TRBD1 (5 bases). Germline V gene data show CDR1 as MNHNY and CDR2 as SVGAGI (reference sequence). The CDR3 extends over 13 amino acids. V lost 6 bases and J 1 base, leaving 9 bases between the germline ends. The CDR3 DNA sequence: TGTGCCAGCAGCATCGGACAGAACACTGAAGCTTTCTTT. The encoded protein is CASSIGQNTEAFF.

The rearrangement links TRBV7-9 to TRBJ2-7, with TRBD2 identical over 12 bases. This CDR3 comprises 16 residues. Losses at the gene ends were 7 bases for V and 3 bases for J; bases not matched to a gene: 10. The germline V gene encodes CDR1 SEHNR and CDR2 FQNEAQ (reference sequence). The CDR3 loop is CASTSSSGGESYEQYF. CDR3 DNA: TGTGCCAGCACCTCGTCTAGCGGGGGGGAGAGCTACGAGCAGTACTTC.